This record looks at one T cell receptor (beta chain) sequence and its context. What it binds is not known. These data originate in a study of cytomegalovirus exposure and HLA in healthy donors. Study-wide results and caveats: Researchers reportedly found TCR beta sequences accurately predicted most subjects' HLA-A and HLA-B alleles. According to the study, 160 or so TCR beta chains were cytomegalovirus-associated.

It was with 60 Vbeta and 13 Jbeta primers that the PCR ran. Produced via immunoSEQ multiplex PCR; TCRdb's table is partial and in-frame only. The table records more than 65,000 clones, 74% of them present only once. The specimen was PBMCs. The clonotype comes from a woman aged 55-69 years in good health and CMV-seropositive.

CDR3 residues: CASNTHRDRGEKGVQYF. DNA for the CDR3: TGTGCCAGCAATACCCACCGGGACAGGGGGGAAAAAGGAGTTCAGTACTTC. The V gene is TRBV19, the J gene TRBJ2-4, with 11 bases that match TRBD1. The CDR3 extends over 17 amino acids. V shed 9 bases and J 11 bases; nucleotides not matched to a gene: 21. The germline V gene has CDR1 LNHDA and CDR2 SQIVND (reference sequence). Based on the CDR3 plus reference TRBV19 and TRBJ2-4, the full variable domain is DGGITQSPKYLFRKEGQNVTLSCEQNLNHDAMYWYRQDPGQGLRLIYYSQIVNDFQKGDIAEGYSVSREKKESFPLTVTSAQKNPTAFYLCASNTHRDRGEKGVQYFGAGTRLSVL.